The 23 T cell receptor beta chains listed next were all sequenced from one sample in a study of T cell responses to AZD1222 COVID-19 vaccine. Using immunoSEQ multiplex PCR, the repertoire was profiled, and TCRdb retains in-frame clones only, with some absent. This sample carries about 150,000 clones, roughly nine tenths of them seen once, and the ten largest clones take over 1.1%. The specimen was peripheral blood, collected on day 0 of AZD1222 vaccination. The receptors derive from an adult in good health.

The rearrangement joins TRBV12-3 or TRBV12-4 to TRBJ1-1; D may be TRBD1 (6 bases). Trimming took 4 bases from V and 3 from J, leaving 9 bases between them. The CDR3 has 13 amino acids. The CDR3: CASSSRGDTEAFF. The CDR3 DNA is TGTGCCAGCAGTTCTAGGGGGGACACTGAAGCTTTCTTT.

The rearrangement links TRBV9 to TRBJ2-7, with D possibly matching TRBD2 (6 bases). Germline CDR1 and CDR2: SGDLS and YYNGEE. The CDR3 runs to 15 residues. V lost 5 bases, J lost 6 bases, and 21 bases lay in between. The CDR3: CASRATGLRPGEQYF. As DNA, the CDR3 is TGTGCCAGCAGGGCTACCGGACTACGACCGGGCGAGCAGTACTTC.

V is TRBV12-3 or TRBV12-4 and J is TRBJ1-2, with D maybe TRBD1 (5 bases). The length of the CDR3 is 13 residues. Trimming removed 6 bases at V and 7 bases at J, with 15 bases between. In DNA, the CDR3 is TGTGCCAGCAGCCAGGACAACGCGGGTGGCTACACCTTC. This sequence encodes CASSQDNAGGYTF.

The rearrangement uses TRBV28 and TRBJ2-1; 8 nucleotides align to TRBD2. The germline gives CDR1 MDHEN, CDR2 SYDVKM. This CDR3 has 19 residues. J was trimmed by 3 bases and V by 1 base; bases with no gene match: 14. CDR3 in amino acids: CASSLSNSGISFNYNEQFF. Written as DNA, the CDR3 is TGTGCCAGCAGTTTATCGAATAGCGGGATAAGCTTTAACTACAATGAGCAGTTCTTC. Combining the CDR3 with reference TRBV28 and TRBJ2-1 gives the whole variable domain DVKVTQSSRYLVKRTGEKVFLECVQDMDHENMFWYRQDPGLGLRLIYFSYDVKMKEKGDIPEGYSVSREKKERFSLILESASTNQTSMYLCASSLSNSGISFNYNEQFFGPGTRLTVL.

This rearrangement joins TRBV5-6 to TRBJ2-5; D may be TRBD2 (6 bases). CDR1 and CDR2 from the germline V gene are SGHDT and YYEEEE. The CDR3 contains 16 residues. V dropped 3 bases and J dropped 5 bases, with 20 bases sitting between them. The CDR3 region is CASSSSLAGGMETQYF. CDR3 DNA: TGTGCCAGCAGCTCCTCCCTAGCTGGAGGGATGGAGACCCAGTACTTC.

The chain combines TRBV7-2 with TRBJ2-1; 8 nucleotides align to TRBD2. The CDR3 sequence is 14 residues long. Trimming took 5 bases from V and 9 from J; bases not matched to a gene: 9. Germline lookup yields CDR1 SGHTA and CDR2 FQGNSA. The CDR3 protein is CASSLSGKGGEQFF. CDR3 bases: TGTGCCAGCAGCCTTAGCGGGAAGGGTGGTGAGCAGTTCTTC.

The genes are TRBV18 and TRBJ2-1, with unresolved D. Germline V gives CDR1 KGHSH, CDR2 LQKENI. CDR3 size: 20 residues. V lost 0 bases and J 0 bases, leaving 21 bases between the germline ends. The CDR3 DNA sequence: TGTGCCAGCTCACCACCGGTCTCCAATAAACCTACAAGCTCCTACAATGAGCAGTTCTTC. Protein: CASSPPVSNKPTSSYNEQFF.

This clone has a single count. The chain joins TRBV12-3 or TRBV12-4 to TRBJ1-1; D is ambiguous. This CDR3 region has 13 residues. The V end lost 6 bases, the J end lost 1 base, and 9 bases lay between the germline ends. The CDR3 region has the DNA TGTGCCAGCAGAATTCGGTGGAACACTGAAGCTTTCTTT. Amino acid sequence: CASRIRWNTEAFF.

This rearrangement joins TRBV11-2 to TRBJ2-3; perhaps TRBD2 as D (6 bases). The ends were cut back, 5 bases at V and 0 bases at J, with 15 bases in the middle. Germline V CDR1 and CDR2: SGHAT, FQNNGV. The CDR3 loop spans 16 amino acids. The CDR3 region has the DNA TGTGCCAGCAGCCGACTCGGGGGACCAAGCACAGATACGCAGTATTTT. It specifies CASSRLGGPSTDTQYF.

The rearrangement uses TRBV5-1 and TRBJ2-7; the D gene is possibly TRBD2 (5 bases). V lost 2 bases and J lost 7, with 16 bases in between. This CDR3 has 14 amino acids. Per the germline V gene, CDR1 is SGHRS and CDR2 is YFSETQ. CDR3 nucleotides: TGCGCCAGCAGCTTACTGGACGGGGAGAGAGAGCAGTACTTC. Amino acid sequence: CASSLLDGEREQYF. Full variable domain (rest looked up from reference TRBV5-1 and TRBJ2-7): KAGVTQTPRYLIKTRGQQVTLSCSPISGHRSVSWYQQTPGQGLQFLFEYFSETQRNKGNFPGRFSGRQFSNSRSEMNVSTLELGDSALYLCASSLLDGEREQYFGPGTRLTVT.

V gene TRBV25-1 combines with J gene TRBJ1-5, with D possibly TRBD1 on 5 matching bases. The CDR3 has 15 amino acids. Germline loops: CDR1 MGHDK, CDR2 SYGVNS. V lost 7 bases to trimming and J lost 3 bases, with 16 bases between them. CDR3 nucleotide sequence: TGTGCCAGCATGGGGCCCGGGACCCCCAATCAGCCCCAGCATTTT. The encoded protein is CASMGPGTPNQPQHF.

The chain employs TRBV19 and TRBJ1-1, with 10 nucleotides matching TRBD1. This CDR3 has 16 residues. The V gene end was trimmed by 1 base and the J gene end by 2 bases; junction bases not matched to a gene: 4. Germline CDR1 is LNHDA and CDR2 is SQIVND (reference sequence). CDR3 protein: CASSIGGDRGNTEAFF. CDR3 DNA sequence: TGTGCCAGTAGTATAGGTGGGGACAGGGGCAACACTGAAGCTTTCTTT.

CDR3 protein: CASSLTLNTEAFF. The CDR3 DNA reads as TGTGCCAGCAGCTTAACCCTGAACACTGAAGCTTTCTTT. This chain links TRBV11-2 with TRBJ1-1; no reliable D call. From germline, CDR1 is SGHAT and CDR2 FQNNGV. CDR3 length: 13 residues. Trimming removed 2 bases at V and 0 bases at J, with 4 bases between.

This chain joins TRBV19 and TRBJ1-6, with D uncertain. This CDR3 has 16 amino acids. The V gene's germline CDR1 is LNHDA and CDR2 SQIVND (reference sequence). Trimming stripped 1 base from V and 9 bases from J, with 16 bases between. The chain's CDR3 is CASSIAADYPGSPLHF. Written as DNA, the CDR3 is TGTGCCAGTAGTATAGCTGCGGATTATCCCGGTTCACCCCTCCACTTT.

This chain connects TRBV5-1 to TRBJ2-1, with TRBD2 matching over 14 bases. From germline, CDR1 is SGHRS and CDR2 YFSETQ. This CDR3 spans 19 amino acids. Losses at the gene ends were 0 bases for V and 6 bases for J; bases not matched to a gene: 11. CDR3 sequence (DNA): TGCGCCAGCAGCTTGGTCACCGGGACTAGCGGGAGATTCGCCAATGAGCAGTTCTTC. It yields the protein CASSLVTGTSGRFANEQFF.

This clone has only one observation. This rearrangement joins TRBV7-2 to TRBJ1-2; TRBD1 might be the D (5 bases). The CDR3 is 15 residues long. V lost 1 base to trimming and J lost 4 bases, with 13 bases between them. Germline assignment: CDR1 SGHTA and CDR2 FQGNSA. The CDR3 DNA follows: TGTGCCAGCAGCTTAGGAGGGGTAAGCCCCTATGGCTACACCTTC. The encoded protein is CASSLGGVSPYGYTF.

This clone was observed once. This CDR3 reads CASQRGGGYEQYF. The DNA of the CDR3 is TGTGCCAGCCAGCGTGGAGGGGGCTACGAGCAGTACTTC. The rearrangement uses TRBV2 and TRBJ2-7, with D possibly called TRBD1 or TRBD2 (6 bases each). Germline V gene sequence: CDR1 SNHLY, CDR2 FYNNEI. The CDR3 covers 13 residues. Trimming removed 8 bases at V and 3 bases at J, with 14 bases between.

This clone was picked up one time. The chain carries TRBV5-4 and TRBJ2-3; unclear D gene. Germline values: CDR1 SGHNT, CDR2 YYREEE (reference sequence). The CDR3 runs 12 residues. Trimming shortened V by 0 bases and J by 5 bases, and 4 bases separated the two germline ends. As DNA, the CDR3 is TGTGCCAGCAGCTTGGGAGGAGATACGCAGTATTTT. This sequence encodes CASSLGGDTQYF.

V gene TRBV14 combines with J gene TRBJ2-1, with 11 bases matching TRBD2. Germline CDR1 is SGHDN and CDR2 is FVKESK. The V gene end was trimmed by 3 bases and the J gene end by 4 bases; junction bases not matched to a gene: 2. There are 15 residues in the CDR3. The CDR3 reads CASSHVAGGYNEQFF. CDR3 nucleotide sequence: TGTGCCAGCAGCCATGTAGCGGGGGGGTACAATGAGCAGTTCTTC.

The V gene is TRBV3-1 (or the pseudogene TRBV3-2), the J gene TRBJ2-1; 8 bases align to TRBD2. V trimming: 4 bases; J trimming: 5 bases; junction bases outside the gene matches: 16. Germline-derived CDR1 and CDR2 are LGHDT and YNNKEL (reference sequence). This CDR3 has 18 amino acids. CDR3 nucleotides: TGTGCCAGCAGCCCATCAGCCCCAGCGGGAGAGGGTAACAATGAGCAGTTCTTC. Translated: CASSPSAPAGEGNNEQFF.

This rearrangement joins TRBV7-6 to TRBJ2-6, with a possible D match to TRBD2 (5 bases). V was trimmed by 0 bases and J by 0 bases, leaving 9 bases between them. Looked up from germline, CDR1 is SGHVS and CDR2 is FNYEAQ. The CDR3 sequence is 17 residues long. The CDR3 DNA is TGTGCCAGCAGCTTAGCGCCGGGGAACTCTGGGGCCAACGTCCTGACTTTC. It encodes CASSLAPGNSGANVLTF.

The chain joins TRBV19 to TRBJ1-2; TRBD1 might be the D (6 bases). The CDR3 has 15 residues. Germline CDR1 LNHDA, CDR2 SQIVND (reference sequence). The V gene lost 2 bases and the J gene lost 4 bases, with 14 bases spanning the gap. The CDR3 spells CASSINREGAYGYTF. The CDR3 DNA is TGTGCCAGTAGTATAAACAGGGAGGGCGCCTATGGCTACACCTTC.

This chain links TRBV7-3 with TRBJ2-5; no clear D. The germline V gene encodes CDR1 SGHTA and CDR2 FQGTGA. This CDR3 has 16 amino acids. Trimming stripped 2 bases from V and 1 base from J, with 14 bases between. The CDR3 bases are TGTGCCAGCAGCTTAGTAGGGCCAGGACCCCAAGAGACCCAGTACTTC. Its protein product is CASSLVGPGPQETQYF. The full variable domain, with the rest looked up from reference TRBV7-3 and TRBJ2-5, is GAGVSQTPSNKVTEKGKYVELRCDPISGHTALYWYRQSLGQGPEFLIYFQGTGAADDSGLPNDRFFAVRPEGSVSTLKIQRTERGDSAVYLCASSLVGPGPQETQYFGPGTRLLVL.